This T cell receptor (beta chain) was retrieved from a study of T cell changes during pregnancy in multiple sclerosis. Using immunoSEQ multiplex PCR, the repertoire was profiled, and TCRdb retains in-frame clones only, with some absent. Of 60,000 to 90,000 clones listed, around nine tenths are singletons. J was trimmed by 7 bases and V by 3 bases; bases with no gene match: 4. The CDR3 is 14 residues long. Per the germline V gene, CDR1 is SGDLS and CDR2 is YYNGEE. The sample was peripheral blood, taken before pregnancy. This TCR derives from a female donor with multiple sclerosis, enrolled in a pregnancy study. The chain couples TRBV9 to TRBJ1-6; TRBD1 aligns across 7 bases. CDR3 sequence: CASSATTGNSPLHF. The DNA for the CDR3 is TGTGCCAGCAGCGCTACGACAGGGAATTCACCCCTCCACTTT. The complete variable domain, with remaining parts taken from reference TRBV9 and TRBJ1-6, reads DSGVTQTPKHLITATGQRVTLRCSPRSGDLSVYWYQQSLDQGLQFLIQYYNGEERAKGNILERFSAQQFPDLHSELNLSSLELGDSALYFCASSATTGNSPLHFGNGTRLTVT.